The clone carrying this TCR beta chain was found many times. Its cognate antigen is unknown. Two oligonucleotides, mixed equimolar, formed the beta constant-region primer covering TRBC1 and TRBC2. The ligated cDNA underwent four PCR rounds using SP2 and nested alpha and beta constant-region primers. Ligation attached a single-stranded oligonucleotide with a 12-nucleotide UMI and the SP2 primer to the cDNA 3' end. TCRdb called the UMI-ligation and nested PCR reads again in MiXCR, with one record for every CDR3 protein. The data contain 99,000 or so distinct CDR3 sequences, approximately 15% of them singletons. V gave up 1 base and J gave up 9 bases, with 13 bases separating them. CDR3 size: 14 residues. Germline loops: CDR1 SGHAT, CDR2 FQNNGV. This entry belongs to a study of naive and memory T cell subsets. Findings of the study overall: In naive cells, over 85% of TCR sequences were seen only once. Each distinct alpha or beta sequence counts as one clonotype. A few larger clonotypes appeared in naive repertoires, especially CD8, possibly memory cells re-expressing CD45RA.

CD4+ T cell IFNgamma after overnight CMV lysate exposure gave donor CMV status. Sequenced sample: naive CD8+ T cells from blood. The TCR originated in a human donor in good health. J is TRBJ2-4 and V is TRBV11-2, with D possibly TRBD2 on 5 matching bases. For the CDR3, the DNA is TGTGCCAGCAGCTTAGCCGGAGGTGAAGGCATTCAGTACTTC. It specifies CASSLAGGEGIQYF. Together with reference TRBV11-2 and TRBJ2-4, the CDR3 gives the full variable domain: EAGVAQSPRYKIIEKRQSVAFWCNPISGHATLYWYQQILGQGPKLLIQFQNNGVVDDSQLPKDRFSAERLKGVDSTLKIQPAKLEDSAVYLCASSLAGGEGIQYFGAGTRLSVL.